The clone carrying this T cell receptor beta chain came up a few times. Its matching antigen is unknown. Following culture for about ten days, CD4+ T cells were isolated. Neither prior SARS-CoV-2 infection nor positive nucleocapsid antibodies were present in the vaccine recipients. Half-medium changes using IL-2 medium occurred on days 3 and 7. The record originates from a study of vaccination effects on CD4 cells after COVID-19. Losses at the gene ends were 4 bases for V and 5 bases for J; bases not matched to a gene: 5. The CDR3 is made up of 15 amino acids. The germline V gene encodes CDR1 ENHRY and CDR2 SYGVKD. TCRdb keeps only in-frame clones here, not all; method: immunoSEQ multiplex PCR. The top ten clones hold 4% to 4.5% of a sample with under 40,000 clones, 68% of them seen once. General study findings and limits: Only a few convalescent patients and no early post-infection timepoints featured in the study. Common cold coronaviruses were cross-recognized by only 1 of 255 vaccine-induced clones in healthy vaccinees.

The material was CD4+ T cells from PBMCs cultured without peptide, obtained before COVID-19 vaccination. This receptor was taken from a human donor who received a COVID-19 vaccine. V gene TRBV10-3 combines with J gene TRBJ1-5; 10 bases agree with TRBD1. This CDR3 is CAISAAGTGDQPQHF. CDR3 coding DNA: TGTGCCATCAGTGCGGCCGGGACAGGGGATCAGCCCCAGCATTTT.